This T cell receptor beta chain was captured in a study of T-cell memory formation after mild COVID-19. Study-wide results and limits: Clones shrinking between day 15 and 85 showed a balanced CD4/CD8 split, and those that grew later tilted toward CD4+. CD8+ contracting clones occupied EMRA, while CD4+ ones occupied mainly CM and EM.

V lost 4 bases to trimming and J lost 8 bases, with 11 bases between them. Germline CDR1 reads LGHDT; CDR2 reads YNNKEL (reference sequence). CDR3 length equals 12 residues. TCRdb passed the 5' RACE reads through MiXCR, listing each CDR3 protein once. The sample lists 260,000 or so distinct CDR3 sequences; approximately 15% were seen once. This clonotype was detected a few times. Its target is unknown. This receptor was taken from a man between 18 and 29 years old who had mild COVID-19 (a few samples of this study predate the infection). Cell type and time point are not known. The chain carries TRBV3-1 and TRBJ1-2; a possible D gene is TRBD1 (6 bases). Sequencing used PBMCs or a T cell subset sorted from them (not recorded which). This chain's CDR3 is CASSLRTVGYTF. DNA for the CDR3: TGTGCCAGCAGCCTTCGGACAGTCGGCTACACCTTC.